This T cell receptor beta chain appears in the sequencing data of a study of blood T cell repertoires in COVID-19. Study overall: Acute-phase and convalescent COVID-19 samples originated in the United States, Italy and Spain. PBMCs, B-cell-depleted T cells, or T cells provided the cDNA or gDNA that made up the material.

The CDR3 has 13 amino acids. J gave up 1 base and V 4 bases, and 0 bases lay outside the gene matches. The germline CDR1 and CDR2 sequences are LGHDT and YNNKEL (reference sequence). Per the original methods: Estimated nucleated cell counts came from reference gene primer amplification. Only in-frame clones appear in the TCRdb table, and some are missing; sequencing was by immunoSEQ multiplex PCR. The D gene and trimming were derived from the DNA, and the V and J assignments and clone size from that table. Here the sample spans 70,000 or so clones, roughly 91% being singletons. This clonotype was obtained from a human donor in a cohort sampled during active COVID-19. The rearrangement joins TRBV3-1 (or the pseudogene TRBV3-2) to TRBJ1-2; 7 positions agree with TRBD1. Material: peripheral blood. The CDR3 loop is CASSPGGNYGYTF. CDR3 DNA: TGTGCCAGCAGCCCAGGGGGTAACTATGGCTACACCTTC.